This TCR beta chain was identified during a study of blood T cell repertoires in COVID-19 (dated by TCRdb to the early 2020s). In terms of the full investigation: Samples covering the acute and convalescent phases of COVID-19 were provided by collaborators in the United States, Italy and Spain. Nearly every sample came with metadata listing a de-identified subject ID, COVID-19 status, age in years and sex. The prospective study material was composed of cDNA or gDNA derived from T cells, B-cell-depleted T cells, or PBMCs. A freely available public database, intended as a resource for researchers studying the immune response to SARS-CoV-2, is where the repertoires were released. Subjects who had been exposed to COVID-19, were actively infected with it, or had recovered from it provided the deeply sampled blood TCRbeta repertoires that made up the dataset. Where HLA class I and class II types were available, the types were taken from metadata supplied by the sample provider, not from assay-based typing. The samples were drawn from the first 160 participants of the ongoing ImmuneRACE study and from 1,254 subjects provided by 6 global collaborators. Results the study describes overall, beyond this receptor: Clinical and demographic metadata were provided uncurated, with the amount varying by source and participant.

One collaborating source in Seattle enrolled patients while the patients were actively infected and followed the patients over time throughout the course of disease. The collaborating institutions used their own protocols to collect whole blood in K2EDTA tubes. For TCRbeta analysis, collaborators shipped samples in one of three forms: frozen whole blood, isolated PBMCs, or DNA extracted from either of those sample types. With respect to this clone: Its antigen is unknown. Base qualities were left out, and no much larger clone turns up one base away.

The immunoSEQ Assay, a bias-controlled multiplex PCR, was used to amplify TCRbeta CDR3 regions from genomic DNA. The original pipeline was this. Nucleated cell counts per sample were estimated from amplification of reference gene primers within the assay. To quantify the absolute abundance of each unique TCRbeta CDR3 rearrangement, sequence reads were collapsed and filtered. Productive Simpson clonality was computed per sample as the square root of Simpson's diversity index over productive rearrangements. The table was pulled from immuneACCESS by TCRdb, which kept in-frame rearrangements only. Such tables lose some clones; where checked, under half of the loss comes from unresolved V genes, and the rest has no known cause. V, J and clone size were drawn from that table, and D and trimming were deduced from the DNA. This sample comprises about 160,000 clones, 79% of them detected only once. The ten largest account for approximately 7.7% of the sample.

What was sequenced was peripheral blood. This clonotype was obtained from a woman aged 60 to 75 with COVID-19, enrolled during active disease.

This receptor has the CDR3 CASSTGQGGPQTQYF. The bases are TGTGCCAGTAGTACTGGACAGGGAGGTCCCCAGACCCAGTACTTC. This sequence uses TRBV19 and TRBJ2-5, and 8 bases in between align with TRBD1. Per the germline V gene (reference sequence), LNHDA is the CDR1 and SQIVND is the CDR2. Compared with germline, V lacks 4 bases and J lacks 6 bases; bases without a gene match: 10. The CDR3 runs 15 amino acids, cysteine and phenylalanine included. Just the 45-base CDR3 DNA is kept, in frame starting at base 1.